This TCR beta chain was identified in a study of molecular identifiers for immune sequencing clone quantification. TCRdb passed the PCR reads through MiXCR, listing each CDR3 protein once. This sample has around 100,000 distinct CDR3 sequences, with about a third found just once. About this clonotype itself: Sequence at one end of the junction differs from germline and may be a read error.

Germline V gene data show CDR1 as SEHNR and CDR2 as FQNEAQ (reference sequence). This CDR3 has 14 residues. The receptor was isolated from a human donor in good health. Some libraries in this study had Jurkat cell RNA spiked in. The J gene is TRBJ2-7, the V gene TRBV7-9; D may be TRBD1 (5 bases). Sequencing was performed on naive CD8+ T cells from blood, with Jurkat cell RNA spiked in. Subset denoted: FACS-sorted CD8+CD4-CCR7+CD45RA+ naive T cells. CDR3 residues: CASSLVRVPYEQHF. The CDR3 DNA follows: TGTGCCAGCAGCTTAGTCAGGGTGCCCTACGAGCAGCACTTC.